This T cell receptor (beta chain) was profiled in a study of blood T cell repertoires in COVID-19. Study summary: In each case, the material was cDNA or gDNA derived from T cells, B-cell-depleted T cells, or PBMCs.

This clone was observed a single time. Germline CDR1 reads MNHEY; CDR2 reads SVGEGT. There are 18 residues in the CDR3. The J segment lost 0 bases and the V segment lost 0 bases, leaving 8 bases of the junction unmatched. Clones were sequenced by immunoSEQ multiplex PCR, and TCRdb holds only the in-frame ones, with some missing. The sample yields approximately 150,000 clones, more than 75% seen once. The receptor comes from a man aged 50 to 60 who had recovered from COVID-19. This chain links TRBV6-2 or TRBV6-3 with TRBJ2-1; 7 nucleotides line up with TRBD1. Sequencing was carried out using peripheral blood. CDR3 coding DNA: TGTGCCAGCAGTTACTCTTTTGGGACAGTGAGCTCCTACAATGAGCAGTTCTTC. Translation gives CASSYSFGTVSSYNEQFF.